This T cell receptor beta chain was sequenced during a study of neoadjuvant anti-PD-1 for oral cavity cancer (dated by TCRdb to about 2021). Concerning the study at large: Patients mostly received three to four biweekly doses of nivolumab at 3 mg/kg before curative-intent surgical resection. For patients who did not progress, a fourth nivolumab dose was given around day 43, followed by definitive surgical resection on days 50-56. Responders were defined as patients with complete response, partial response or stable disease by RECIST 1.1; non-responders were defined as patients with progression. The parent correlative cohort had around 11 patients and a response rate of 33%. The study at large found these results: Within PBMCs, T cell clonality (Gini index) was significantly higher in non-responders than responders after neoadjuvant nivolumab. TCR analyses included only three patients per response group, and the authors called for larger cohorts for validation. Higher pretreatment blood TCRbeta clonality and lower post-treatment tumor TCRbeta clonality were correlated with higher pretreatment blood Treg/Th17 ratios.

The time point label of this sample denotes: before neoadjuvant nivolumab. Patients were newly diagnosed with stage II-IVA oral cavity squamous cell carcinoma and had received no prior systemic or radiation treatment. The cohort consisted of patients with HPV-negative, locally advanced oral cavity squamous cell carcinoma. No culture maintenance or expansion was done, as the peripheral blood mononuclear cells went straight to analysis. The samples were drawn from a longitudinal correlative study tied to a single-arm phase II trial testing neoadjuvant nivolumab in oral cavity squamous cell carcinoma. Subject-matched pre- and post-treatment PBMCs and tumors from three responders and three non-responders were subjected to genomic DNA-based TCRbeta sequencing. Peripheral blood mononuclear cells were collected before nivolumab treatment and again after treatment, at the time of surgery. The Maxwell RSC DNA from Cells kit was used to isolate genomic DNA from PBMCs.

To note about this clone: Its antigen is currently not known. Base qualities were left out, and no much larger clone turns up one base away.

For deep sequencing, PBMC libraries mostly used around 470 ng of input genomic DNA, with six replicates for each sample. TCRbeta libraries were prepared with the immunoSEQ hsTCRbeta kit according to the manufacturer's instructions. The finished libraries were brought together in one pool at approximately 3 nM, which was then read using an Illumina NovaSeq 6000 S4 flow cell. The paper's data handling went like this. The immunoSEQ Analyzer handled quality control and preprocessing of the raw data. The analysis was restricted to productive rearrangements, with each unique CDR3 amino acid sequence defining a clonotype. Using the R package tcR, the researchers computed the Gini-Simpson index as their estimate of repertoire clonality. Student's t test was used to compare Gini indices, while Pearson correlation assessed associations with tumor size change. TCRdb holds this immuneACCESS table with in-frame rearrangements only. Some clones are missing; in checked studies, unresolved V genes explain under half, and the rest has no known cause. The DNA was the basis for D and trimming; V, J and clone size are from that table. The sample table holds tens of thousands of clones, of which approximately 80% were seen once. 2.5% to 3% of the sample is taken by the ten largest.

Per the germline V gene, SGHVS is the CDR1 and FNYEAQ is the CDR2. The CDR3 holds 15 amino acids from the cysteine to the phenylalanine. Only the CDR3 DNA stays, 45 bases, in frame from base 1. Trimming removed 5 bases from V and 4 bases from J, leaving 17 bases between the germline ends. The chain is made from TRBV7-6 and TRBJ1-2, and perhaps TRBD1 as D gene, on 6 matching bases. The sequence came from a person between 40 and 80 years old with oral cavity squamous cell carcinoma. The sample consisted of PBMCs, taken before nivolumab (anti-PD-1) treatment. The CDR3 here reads CASSPGQGELYGYTF. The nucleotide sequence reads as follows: TGTGCCAGCAGCCCGGGACAAGGGGAGCTCTATGGCTACACCTTC.